One sample yielded the 17 T cell receptor beta chains listed below, sequenced in a study of technical replicates of blood from several donors. Sequenced by immunoSEQ multiplex PCR; TCRdb stores in-frame clones only, minus some. The sample holds fewer than 60,000 clones, 80% to 95% seen once. The specimen was PBMCs. These receptors were taken from a human donor in good health. Some clones in this sample may be carry-over from other donors' samples.

V is TRBV9 and J is TRBJ2-6; 10 positions agree with TRBD2. CDR3 length equals 18 residues. Per germline, CDR1 SGDLS and CDR2 YYNGEE. With V trimmed by 0 bases and J by 0 bases, 3 bases remained unmatched. The CDR3 sequence is CASSVGLAGGSGANVLTF. The DNA of the CDR3 is TGTGCCAGCAGCGTAGGTTTAGCGGGGGGCTCTGGGGCCAACGTCCTGACTTTC.

CDR3 loop: CASTYSGTEAFF. CDR3 in DNA: TGTGCCAGCACCTACAGCGGAACTGAAGCTTTCTTT. The V and J genes are TRBV6-6 and TRBJ1-1; D is unclear. This CDR3 has 12 amino acids. V lost 7 bases, J lost 5 bases, and 11 bases lay in between. CDR1 and CDR2 (germline): MNHNY, SVGAGI (reference sequence).

The rearrangement uses TRBV2 and TRBJ2-5, with D possibly being TRBD2 (6 bases). The CDR3 loop spans 13 amino acids. V dropped 4 bases and J dropped 5 bases, with 11 bases sitting between them. Germline V gives CDR1 SNHLY, CDR2 FYNNEI. Here the CDR3 reads CASSGRGRETQYF. DNA of the CDR3: TGTGCCAGCAGTGGCCGGGGGAGGGAGACCCAGTACTTC. The full variable domain, its missing parts supplied by reference TRBV2 and TRBJ2-5, is EPEVTQTPSHQVTQMGQEVILRCVPISNHLYFYWYRQILGQKVEFLVSFYNNEISEKSEIFDDQFSVERPDGSNFTLKIRSTKLEDSAMYFCASSGRGRETQYFGPGTRLLVL.

The chain employs TRBV29-1 and TRBJ2-5; 9 positions match TRBD1. The V and J ends lost 3 bases and 9 bases, in that order; junction bases with no gene match: 14. Germline loops: CDR1 SQVTM, CDR2 ANQGSEA. CDR3 length: 15 residues. As DNA, the CDR3 is TGCAGCGTTGAGGCCGGGACAGGGCCTCGGGGTGCCCAGTACTTC. This codes for CSVEAGTGPRGAQYF.

This chain connects TRBV6-6 to TRBJ2-1; D may be TRBD2 (5 bases). The CDR3 length is 15 residues. V lost 5 bases, J lost 8 bases, and 19 bases lay in between. Germline V gene lookup returns CDR1 MNHNY and CDR2 SVGAGI (reference sequence). CDR3 amino acids: CASSTIEGVDDEQFF. DNA of the CDR3: TGTGCCAGCAGTACGATCGAGGGAGTGGATGATGAGCAGTTCTTC.

This chain connects TRBV5-1 to TRBJ2-1; 10 bases are shared with TRBD2. Germline V lookup: CDR1 SGHRS, CDR2 YFSETQ. After removal of 4 bases from V and 7 bases from J, the junction contained 5 bases not matched to a gene. The CDR3 has 14 residues. CDR3 protein: CASSPTAGGNEQFF. The CDR3 coding sequence is TGCGCCAGCAGCCCGACAGCGGGGGGGAATGAGCAGTTCTTC.

The chain links TRBV11-2 to TRBJ1-1; D is perhaps TRBD1 (5 bases). There are 14 residues in the CDR3. Germline V CDR1 and CDR2: SGHAT, FQNNGV. Trimming shortened V by 8 bases and J by 5 bases, and 18 bases separated the two germline ends. The CDR3 DNA reads TGTGCCAGCGTTGGGGGGAGCCTGAGAACTGAAGCTTTCTTT. It translates to CASVGGSLRTEAFF. The entire variable domain, with the rest obtained from reference TRBV11-2 and TRBJ1-1, is as follows: EAGVAQSPRYKIIEKRQSVAFWCNPISGHATLYWYQQILGQGPKLLIQFQNNGVVDDSQLPKDRFSAERLKGVDSTLKIQPAKLEDSAVYLCASVGGSLRTEAFFGQGTRLTVV.

A single count supports this clone. The chain carries TRBV7-2 and TRBJ2-3; 10 positions agree with TRBD2. The CDR3 runs to 17 residues. With V trimmed by 0 bases and J by 1 base, 4 bases remained unmatched. Looked up from germline, CDR1 is SGHTA and CDR2 is FQGNSA. Written as DNA, the CDR3 is TGTGCCAGCAGCTTAGCCCGCCTAGCGGGGGGCACAGATACGCAGTATTTT. Its translation: CASSLARLAGGTDTQYF.

The chain carries TRBV4-3 and TRBJ1-2; 9 nucleotides agree with TRBD1. CDR3 length: 14 amino acids. The junction had 2 bases not matched to a gene; V was cut back by 0 bases and J by 6 bases. The germline V gene encodes CDR1 LGHNA and CDR2 YSLEER. CDR3 region: CASSQDGTGNGYTF. The DNA for the CDR3 is TGCGCCAGCAGCCAAGATGGGACAGGGAATGGCTACACCTTC.

V gene TRBV5-4 combines with J gene TRBJ2-3, with 13 bases that match TRBD2. Germline V gene data show CDR1 as SGHNT and CDR2 as YYREEE (reference sequence). The V and J ends lost 3 bases and 5 bases, in that order; junction bases with no gene match: 6. The CDR3 runs 16 residues. The CDR3: CASSYWTSGSGDTQYF. Here the CDR3 DNA reads TGTGCCAGCAGCTACTGGACTAGCGGGAGTGGAGATACGCAGTATTTT.

In this sample, this clone turned up once. The V call is TRBV5-6, the J call TRBJ1-2; TRBD1 aligns across 10 bases. Germline V gives CDR1 SGHDT, CDR2 YYEEEE. J was trimmed by 5 bases and V by 4 bases; bases with no gene match: 8. The CDR3 has 15 residues. This CDR3 reads CASSPAPGQGYGYTF. CDR3 bases: TGTGCCAGCAGCCCAGCCCCGGGACAGGGGTATGGCTACACCTTC.

This clone was found a few times. This sequence joins TRBV25-1 and TRBJ2-3, with 8 bases fitting TRBD2. V was pared by 8 bases and J by 5 bases, with 9 bases of the junction left unmatched. Germline V CDR1 and CDR2: MGHDK, SYGVNS. The CDR3 is 14 residues long. The CDR3 sequence is CASRGGPQQDTQYF. The CDR3 nucleotides read TGTGCCAGCCGGGGGGGACCGCAACAAGATACGCAGTATTTT.

The chain is built from TRBV6-5 and TRBJ2-1; 13 bases are shared with TRBD2. V dropped 4 bases and J dropped 9; count of bases not matched to a gene: 6. Germline V gene lookup returns CDR1 MNHEY and CDR2 SVGAGI. The CDR3 sequence is 15 residues long. CDR3 region: CASSSGLAGRVEQFF. CDR3 nucleotides: TGTGCCAGCAGTTCGGGACTAGCGGGGAGGGTTGAGCAGTTCTTC.

The chain has TRBV30 and TRBJ1-1; D ambiguous. The CDR3 totals 13 residues. In germline, CDR1 is GTSNPN, CDR2 SVGIG (reference sequence). Between the trimmed V and J ends, which lost 5 bases and 6 bases, there was a span of 16 bases. This CDR3 reads CAWGRQVGSEAFF. CDR3 nucleotide sequence: TGTGCCTGGGGGAGACAAGTCGGGTCTGAAGCTTTCTTT.

The genes are TRBV19 and TRBJ1-6, with 12 nucleotides matching TRBD1. This CDR3 has 16 residues. Germline V gene sequence: CDR1 LNHDA, CDR2 SQIVND (reference sequence). V lost 1 base and J lost 9; bases outside the gene matches: 4. CDR3 DNA: TGTGCCAGTAGTATAGCCGGGACAGGGGGCGGTTCACCCCTCCACTTT. Residues: CASSIAGTGGGSPLHF.

The V and J genes are TRBV6-5 and TRBJ1-1, with 7 bases fitting TRBD1. V shed 2 bases, J shed 3 bases, and the junction held 3 bases outside the gene matches. The CDR3 totals 14 residues. CDR1 and CDR2 (germline): MNHEY, SVGAGI. CDR3 nucleotide sequence: TGTGCCAGCAGTTACCGGGACAGAGACACTGAAGCTTTCTTT. Amino acid sequence: CASSYRDRDTEAFF.

This clone has only a few counts. This chain joins TRBV6-6 and TRBJ2-2; D is possibly TRBD1 (5 bases). The CDR3 covers 14 residues. CDR1 and CDR2 from the germline V gene are MNHNY and SVGAGI (reference sequence). Trimming took off 2 bases at V and 3 bases at J, with 7 bases between the two ends. CDR3 nucleotide sequence: TGTGCCAGCAGTTACGTCAGGGACACCGGGGAGCTGTTTTTT. Residues: CASSYVRDTGELFF.